This T cell receptor beta chain was obtained from a study of T cell repertoires in cytomegalovirus infection. On the study more broadly: HLA-B-restricted CMV epitopes that are well studied, plus recently identified HLA-C-restricted ones, were used by the study. Based on public TCR beta signatures, there were indications of CMV infection and of a matching HLA type.

This CDR3 region has 14 residues. In germline, CDR1 is MDHEN, CDR2 SYDVKM. V was clipped by 2 bases and J by 4 bases, with 11 bases between them. This clonotype was detected many times. Antigen unknown. Study-wide findings and caveats: Accumulated public TCR beta family frequency recognized individuals carrying CMV together with the relevant HLA.

TCRdb ran MiXCR on the reads and lists one entry per CDR3 protein. The table shows roughly 990,000 distinct CDR3 sequences, with more than 25% occurring only once. The chain has TRBV28 and TRBJ1-2, with a tentative D call TRBD1 (6 bases). This receptor was identified in a human donor in good health (CMV status not recorded). Some clones in this sample may be carry-over from other donors' samples. This specimen was cultured CD8+ T cells from PBMCs, taken from culture after CMV antigen stimulation. CDR3 DNA sequence: TGTGCCAGCAGTTTACGTGGGGGGCTCTATGGCTACACCTTC. Translation: CASSLRGGLYGYTF.